Below are 29 T cell receptor beta chains sequenced from a single sample in a study of blood T cell repertoires in COVID-19. Clones were read by immunoSEQ multiplex PCR, and TCRdb kept only the in-frame ones, dropping some. The table lists 450,000 or so clones, about 90% of them singletons. What was sequenced was PBMCs or T cells enriched from blood (not recorded which). These TCRs come from a man aged 18 to 29 who had recovered from COVID-19.

The J gene is TRBJ1-6, the V gene TRBV2; the D gene is possibly TRBD1 (6 bases). Germline assignment: CDR1 SNHLY and CDR2 FYNNEI. The CDR3 is 13 amino acids. Deletions cut 8 bases from V and 8 bases from J, with 13 bases between. The CDR3 DNA follows: TGTGCCAGCGTCTCAGGGGTGGATTCACCCCTCCACTTT. Residues: CASVSGVDSPLHF.

The chain has TRBV24-1 and TRBJ1-6; D remains ambiguous. Germline V gene lookup returns CDR1 KGHDR and CDR2 SFDVKD. The CDR3 is made up of 15 amino acids. V lost 2 bases to trimming and J lost 5 bases, with 9 bases between them. As DNA, the CDR3 is TGTGCCACCAGTGATTGGCAGCTAGATAATTCACCCCTCCACTTT. This codes for CATSDWQLDNSPLHF.

This clone was picked up a small number of times. The limits of the CDR3 on the DNA are not certain, so only TCRdb's listed CDR3 is given. V usage is TRBV21-1 and J usage is TRBJ2-1; TRBD2 reflects the table's D call only, with no check against the DNA. TRBV21-1 is described as a pseudogene. A total of 18 residues make up the CDR3, ends included. CDR3 amino acids: CASSKAPVGGGSYNEQFF.

The genes are TRBV25-1 and TRBJ1-2, with 8 bases aligning to TRBD1. Germline values: CDR1 MGHDK, CDR2 SYGVNS. With 5 bases clipped from V and 4 bases from J, the junction kept 0 bases outside the gene matches. The CDR3 runs 12 residues. CDR3 loop: CASSQGAYGYTF. CDR3 DNA: TGTGCCAGCAGTCAGGGGGCCTATGGCTACACCTTC.

The table lists this clone with a count of one. The genes are TRBV6-5 and TRBJ2-7; no definite D call. This CDR3 has 14 residues. Trimming cost V 8 bases and J 0 bases, with 14 bases left between them. Germline-derived CDR1 and CDR2 are MNHEY and SVGAGI. The CDR3 DNA is TGTGCCAGCCTCAGCGAGGATAACTCCTACGAGCAGTACTTC. Its translation: CASLSEDNSYEQYF.

The rearrangement uses TRBV1 and TRBJ2-3; TRBD2, the table's D call, lacks a check against the DNA. TRBV1 is flagged as a pseudogene. There are 11 residues in the CDR3. Here the CDR3 reads CTSPFRGKQYF. The CDR3, as DNA: TGCACCAGTCCTTTTCGGGGAAAGCAGTATTTT.

The chain links TRBV28 to TRBJ2-2, with a tentative D call TRBD2 (5 bases). In germline, CDR1 is MDHEN, CDR2 SYDVKM. The CDR3 consists of 14 residues. Deletions cut 0 bases from V and 8 bases from J, with 10 bases between. CDR3 loop: CASSLWLASGELFF. DNA for the CDR3: TGTGCCAGCAGTTTATGGCTAGCCTCTGGGGAGCTGTTTTTT.

The rearrangement links TRBV5-4 to TRBJ1-2; 8 nucleotides match TRBD1. CDR1 is SGHNT and CDR2 is YYREEE in the germline V gene (reference sequence). The CDR3 has 15 residues. J was trimmed by 6 bases and V by 1 base; bases with no gene match: 8. The CDR3 DNA reads TGTGCCAGCAGCTTGCTCGCAGGGGGCATCGATGGCTACACCTTC. Translated, it gives CASSLLAGGIDGYTF. The complete variable domain, with remaining parts taken from reference TRBV5-4 and TRBJ1-2, reads ETGVTQSPTHLIKTRGQQVTLRCSSQSGHNTVSWYQQALGQGPQFIFQYYREEENGRGNFPPRFSGLQFPNYSSELNVNALELDDSALYLCASSLLAGGIDGYTFGSGTRLTVV.

The rearrangement joins TRBV19 to TRBJ1-2, with unresolved D. Per germline, CDR1 LNHDA and CDR2 SQIVND (reference sequence). With 5 bases removed from V and 4 bases from J, the gap between germline ends came to 8 bases. This CDR3 spans 12 amino acids. The CDR3 spells CASSGLSYGYTF. In DNA, the CDR3 is TGTGCCAGTAGTGGACTTAGCTATGGCTACACCTTC.

This chain links TRBV27 with TRBJ1-2; 7 bases agree with TRBD1. This CDR3 contains 15 residues. After removal of 6 bases from V and 5 bases from J, the junction contained 12 bases not matched to a gene. Per germline, CDR1 MNHEY and CDR2 SMNVEV (reference sequence). In nucleotides, the CDR3 is TGTGCCAGCAGCTCAGGAGCGACAGGGCTTTATGGCTACACCTTC. Its protein product is CASSSGATGLYGYTF.

V gene TRBV5-6 combines with J gene TRBJ1-5; D is undetermined. Germline lookup yields CDR1 SGHDT and CDR2 YYEEEE. Deletions cut 1 base from V and 0 bases from J, with 11 bases between. CDR3 length: 16 residues. The CDR3 spells CASSLSAQNSNQPQHF. In DNA, the CDR3 is TGTGCCAGCAGCTTGTCCGCCCAGAATAGCAATCAGCCCCAGCATTTT.

The V and J genes are TRBV11-2 and TRBJ2-7; 9 bases line up with TRBD2. Germline V gene sequence: CDR1 SGHAT, CDR2 FQNNGV. The CDR3 loop spans 16 amino acids. With 5 bases clipped from V and 2 bases from J, the junction kept 10 bases outside the gene matches. DNA for the CDR3: TGTGCCAGCAGCGAAAATCTAGCGGGGAATGCCTACGAGCAGTACTTC. It yields the protein CASSENLAGNAYEQYF.

The chain links TRBV19 to TRBJ1-1; possible D gene TRBD1, 6 bases. Germline CDR1 reads LNHDA; CDR2 reads SQIVND (reference sequence). V was clipped by 9 bases and J by 2 bases, with 22 bases between them. The CDR3 sequence is 16 residues long. CDR3 DNA sequence: TGTGCCAGCAAGCCACGGGGACAACAGTTTAACACTGAAGCTTTCTTT. Protein sequence: CASKPRGQQFNTEAFF.

V gene TRBV28 combines with J gene TRBJ1-1; 9 nucleotides match TRBD1. V was clipped by 6 bases and J by 5 bases; unmatched bases: 13. CDR1 is MDHEN and CDR2 is SYDVKM in the germline V gene. There are 16 residues in the CDR3. The CDR3 DNA reads as TGTGCCAGCAGCCTAGAGATCTACAGGGGGCAGACTGAAGCTTTCTTT. It specifies CASSLEIYRGQTEAFF.

The V and J genes are TRBV24-1 and TRBJ2-3; 9 positions agree with TRBD2. The trim removed 6 bases at V and 0 bases at J, leaving 9 bases unmatched. The length of the CDR3 is 17 residues. The germline gives CDR1 KGHDR, CDR2 SFDVKD. CDR3 DNA: TGTGCCACCAGTCGGGCGGCTAGCGGGACCAGCACAGATACGCAGTATTTT. Its translation is CATSRAASGTSTDTQYF.

The rearrangement links TRBV3-1 (or the pseudogene TRBV3-2) to TRBJ1-5; a weak D match, TRBD1 (6 bases). This CDR3 region has 13 residues. CDR1 is LGHDT, CDR2 YNNKEL, per germline (reference sequence). Trimming shortened V by 8 bases and J by 1 base, and 9 bases separated the two germline ends. The CDR3: CASGGASNQPQHF. The DNA of the CDR3 is TGTGCCAGCGGGGGGGCAAGCAATCAGCCCCAGCATTTT.

This clone was picked up a small number of times. V gene TRBV18 combines with J gene TRBJ2-2; D is perhaps TRBD1 (5 bases). Trimming removed 2 bases at V and 1 base at J, with 8 bases between. CDR3 length: 15 residues. Germline V gives CDR1 KGHSH, CDR2 LQKENI. DNA of the CDR3: TGTGCCAGCTCACCATCAGGGTGGAACACCGGGGAGCTGTTTTTT. Residues: CASSPSGWNTGELFF.

The CDR3 region has the DNA TGCAGCGTATCTCCCAGGGGTCCCACTGAAGCTTTCTTT. This codes for CSVSPRGPTEAFF. This sequence joins TRBV29-1 and TRBJ1-1; tentatively, D is TRBD1 (6 bases). V gave up 6 bases and J gave up 4 bases, with 15 bases separating them. Germline V CDR1 and CDR2: SQVTM, ANQGSEA. CDR3 length: 13 residues.

This clone has just one count. V is TRBV24-1 and J is TRBJ2-2, with D perhaps TRBD2 (6 bases). Trimming took 9 bases from V and 7 from J, leaving 8 bases between them. Germline CDR1 KGHDR, CDR2 SFDVKD. The CDR3 is made up of 11 amino acids. The CDR3 sequence: CATLGGGELFF. In DNA, the CDR3 is TGTGCCACCCTCGGGGGCGGGGAGCTGTTTTTT.

This rearrangement joins TRBV27 to TRBJ2-7; 8 bases match TRBD1. The CDR3 covers 17 residues. After removal of 4 bases from V and 2 bases from J, the junction contained 13 bases not matched to a gene. Germline values: CDR1 MNHEY, CDR2 SMNVEV (reference sequence). The CDR3 nucleotides are TGTGCCAGCAGTTCCAACTACCCCGGACAGGGAACCTACGAGCAGTACTTC. Residues: CASSSNYPGQGTYEQYF.

The chain joins TRBV29-1 to TRBJ1-3; the D gene is possibly TRBD1 (6 bases). The CDR3 totals 18 residues. V was pared by 2 bases and J by 0 bases, with 20 bases between. Germline loops: CDR1 SQVTM, CDR2 ANQGSEA. CDR3 amino acids: CSVELSSDRTLSGNTIYF. As DNA, the CDR3 is TGCAGCGTTGAACTCAGTTCAGACAGGACGCTCTCTGGAAACACCATATATTTT.

J is TRBJ1-6 and V is TRBV27; D gene unclear. This CDR3 has 14 residues. Trimming took 2 bases from V and 6 from J, leaving 8 bases between them. Germline V lookup: CDR1 MNHEY, CDR2 SMNVEV (reference sequence). The CDR3 DNA reads as TGTGCCAGCAGTTTACGGGTTTTTAATTCACCCCTCCACTTT. This encodes CASSLRVFNSPLHF.

V is TRBV6-1 and J is TRBJ1-2, with a tentative D call TRBD1 (5 bases). The CDR3 sequence is 13 residues long. V gave up 2 bases and J gave up 5 bases, with 9 bases separating them. The germline CDR1 and CDR2 sequences are MNHNS and SASEGT. The CDR3 nucleotides are TGTGCCAGCAGTGAACGAAGGGGTTATGGCTACACCTTC. Translating gives CASSERRGYGYTF.

The rearrangement links TRBV4-1 to TRBJ1-5; D is ambiguous. V was clipped by 0 bases and J by 7 bases, with 7 bases between them. Germline V lookup: CDR1 MGHRA, CDR2 YSYEKL. The CDR3 has 13 amino acids. The CDR3 nucleotides are TGCGCCAGCAGCCAAGATTCGAGACAGCCCCAGCATTTT. This encodes CASSQDSRQPQHF.

The V and J genes are TRBV9 and TRBJ2-1; D perhaps matches TRBD2 (6 bases). Germline-derived CDR1 and CDR2 are SGDLS and YYNGEE. The CDR3 extends over 14 amino acids. With 4 bases removed from V and 6 bases from J, the gap between germline ends came to 14 bases. Written as DNA, the CDR3 is TGTGCCAGCAGCATTGGGACTGAGAGCAATGAGCAGTTCTTC. Translated: CASSIGTESNEQFF.

Here the CDR3 DNA reads TGTGCCAGCAGTTTCAGGGGGCGCGGCACTGAAGCTTTCTTT. Protein product: CASSFRGRGTEAFF. The chain combines TRBV28 with TRBJ1-1, with 8 bases aligning to TRBD1. The CDR3 totals 14 residues. The germline gives CDR1 MDHEN, CDR2 SYDVKM. The V and J ends lost 3 bases and 4 bases, in that order; junction bases with no gene match: 4. Full variable domain (missing parts from reference TRBV28 and TRBJ1-1): DVKVTQSSRYLVKRTGEKVFLECVQDMDHENMFWYRQDPGLGLRLIYFSYDVKMKEKGDIPEGYSVSREKKERFSLILESASTNQTSMYLCASSFRGRGTEAFFGQGTRLTVV.

This chain connects TRBV27 to TRBJ1-5; D not resolved. Germline loops: CDR1 MNHEY, CDR2 SMNVEV (reference sequence). The CDR3 loop spans 14 amino acids. The V end was cut by 5 bases, the J end by 3 bases, with 11 bases between. CDR3 sequence (DNA): TGTGCCAGCAGTCCGTGGGCGCTCAATCAGCCCCAGCATTTT. As protein: CASSPWALNQPQHF.

This sequence joins TRBV3-1 (or the pseudogene TRBV3-2) and TRBJ2-7, with 13 bases that match TRBD2. The CDR3 runs 14 residues. Per the germline V gene, CDR1 is LGHDT and CDR2 is YNNKEL (reference sequence). Germline trimming cut 9 bases from V and 2 bases from J; bases unmatched to any gene: 4. CDR3 loop: CASAGTSGAYEQYF. CDR3 bases: TGTGCCAGTGCCGGGACTAGCGGGGCCTACGAGCAGTACTTC.

This CDR3 reads CASSPQTDNNEQFF. The CDR3 bases are TGTGCCAGCAGCCCTCAGACAGATAACAATGAGCAGTTCTTC. The rearrangement joins TRBV11-2 to TRBJ2-1; maybe TRBD1 (5 bases). Trimming shortened V by 5 bases and J by 5 bases, and 13 bases separated the two germline ends. Germline-derived CDR1 and CDR2 are SGHAT and FQNNGV. The CDR3 is 14 residues long.